The rows below give T cell receptor beta chains drawn from one sample of a study of blood T cell repertoires in COVID-19. The table came from immunoSEQ multiplex PCR; TCRdb's copy has only in-frame clones and leaves some out. The table includes tens of thousands of clones, 82% detected once. The sample consisted of peripheral blood. These receptors originate from a human donor in a cohort sampled during active COVID-19. Both conserved end residues are part of each CDR3.

TRBJ1-2 | TRBV9 | CASSVGTGGTAAYGYTF
TRBJ1-5 | TRBV27 | CASSFRTGGRSNQPQHF
TRBJ2-7 | TRBV6-6 | CASSYSISGLYEQYF
TRBJ2-3 | TRBV19 | CASSIGPGRGVTDTQYF
TRBJ1-1 | TRBV6-1 | CASSKAGGNTEAFF
TRBJ2-1 | TRBV5-1 | CASSGQGEAFLSSYNEQFF
TRBJ1-2 | TRBV27 | CASCKGGEYGGGFYGYTF
TRBJ2-2 | TRBV12-5 | CASGPSIGGGREDTGELFF
TRBJ1-2 | TRBV7-9 | CASSLARTGDYGYTF
TRBJ1-6 | TRBV5-8 | CASSLTGQGNSPLHF
TRBJ2-7 | TRBV11-2 | CASSLRAAGEQYF
TRBJ1-1 | TRBV19 | CASRWGPNTEAFF
TRBJ1-4 | TRBV30 | CAWSLTVSGEKLFF
TRBJ2-1 | TRBV9 | CAGGPRGNEQFF
TRBJ1-5 | TRBV2 | CASRPDSDNQPQHF
TRBJ2-1 | TRBV27 | CASSLVRLRDSKTVHEQFF
TRBJ1-1 | TRBV7-9 | CASTSGRNTEAFF
TRBJ1-4 | TRBV5-1 | CASSLIPGGADEKLFF
TRBJ1-4 | TRBV30 | CACKTGENEKLFF
TRBJ2-3 | TRBV5-1 | CASSLPAGGGTDTQYF
TRBJ2-7 | TRBV11-2 | CASSLAGFHEQYF
TRBJ1-1 | TRBV19 | CASGLLGHTEAFF
TRBJ2-7 | TRBV7-8 | CASSSAQTGYEQYF
TRBJ1-6 | TRBV19 | CASSRLLSYNSPLHF
TRBJ1-2 | TRBV27 | CASSPDRDYYGYTF
TRBJ2-6 | TRBV19 | CASTVRPGQGAHGANVLTF
TRBJ1-4 | TRBV28 | CASRMRSGRGKLFF
TRBJ1-2 | TRBV5-5 | CASSFTGEEGYGYTF
TRBJ2-1 | TRBV7-8 | CASRTWGQGNNEQFF
TRBJ1-4 | TRBV15 | CATSRGREGGEKLFF
TRBJ2-7 | TRBV18 | CASSRGAGSGEQYF